The T cell receptor beta chain under discussion was sequenced for a study of blood T cell repertoires in COVID-19. Across the study: The United States, Italy and Spain provided the acute and convalescent COVID-19 samples. T cells, B-cell-depleted T cells, or PBMCs supplied cDNA or gDNA.

In the original workflow: Amplification with reference gene primers provided the estimates of nucleated cell counts. Libraries were prepared by immunoSEQ multiplex PCR; TCRdb keeps only in-frame clonotypes and omits some of them. The DNA gave D and trimming, while V, J and clone size come from that table. This table holds around 35,000 clones, roughly 89% found once. The J segment lost 8 bases and the V segment lost 1 base, leaving 3 bases of the junction unmatched. This CDR3 comprises 15 residues. The germline V gene has CDR1 SGHVS and CDR2 FNYEAQ. The gene calls are TRBV7-6 and TRBJ1-4; 11 bases are shared with TRBD1. The sequence came from a human donor in a cohort sampled during active COVID-19. The sample was peripheral blood. The CDR3 loop reads CASSLGTGGGEKLFF. CDR3 DNA sequence: TGTGCCAGCAGCTTAGGGACAGGGGGCGGAGAAAAACTGTTTTTT.